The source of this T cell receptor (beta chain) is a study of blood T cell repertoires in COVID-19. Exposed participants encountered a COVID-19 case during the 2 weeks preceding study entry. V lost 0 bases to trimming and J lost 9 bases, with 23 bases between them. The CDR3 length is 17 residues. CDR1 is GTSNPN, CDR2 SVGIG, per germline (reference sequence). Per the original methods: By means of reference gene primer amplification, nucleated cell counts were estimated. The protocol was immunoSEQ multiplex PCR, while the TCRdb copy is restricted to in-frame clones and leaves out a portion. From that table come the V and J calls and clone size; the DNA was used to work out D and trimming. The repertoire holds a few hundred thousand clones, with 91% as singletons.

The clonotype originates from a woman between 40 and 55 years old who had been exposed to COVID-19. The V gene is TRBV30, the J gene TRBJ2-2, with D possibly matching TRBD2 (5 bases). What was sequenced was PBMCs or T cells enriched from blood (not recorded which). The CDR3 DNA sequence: TGTGCCTGGAGTGTACTGGGGAGTCGGTACGCCGAGAGGGAGCTGTTTTTT. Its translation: CAWSVLGSRYAERELFF.